These 2 T cell receptor beta chains were all obtained from the same sample, sequenced in a study of blood T cell repertoires in COVID-19. Clones were read by immunoSEQ multiplex PCR, and TCRdb kept only the in-frame ones, dropping some. The data contain about 410,000 clones, about 91% of them singletons. Sequences were obtained from peripheral blood. The origin of the receptors is a woman in her forties with COVID-19, enrolled during active disease.

The chain combines TRBV28 with TRBJ2-1; no clear D gene. Germline CDR1 is MDHEN and CDR2 is SYDVKM. This CDR3 has 15 amino acids. Trimming pared 3 bases from V and 0 bases from J, leaving 9 bases between. CDR3 sequence (DNA): TGTGCCAGCAGTTTTCGGAGCTACTCCTACAATGAGCAGTTCTTC. This codes for CASSFRSYSYNEQFF.

The rearrangement links TRBV6-5 to TRBJ1-6; 9 nucleotides align to TRBD1. Germline values: CDR1 MNHEY, CDR2 SVGAGI. Trimming removed 6 bases from V and 9 bases from J; junction bases left unmatched: 9. The CDR3 is made up of 15 amino acids. CDR3 loop: CASRVPGQGISPLHF. The CDR3 DNA reads as TGTGCCAGCAGGGTTCCGGGACAGGGTATTTCACCCCTCCACTTT.